This paragraph reports one TCR beta chain. Repertoires were generated with immunoSEQ multiplex PCR, while TCRdb's copy carries only in-frame clones and drops some. The repertoire holds tens of thousands of clones, 80% to 90% seen once, with 1% to 1.3% in the top ten. The data are from a study of OX40 agonist ivuxolimab in advanced cancers. V was trimmed by 3 bases and J by 1 base, leaving 12 bases between them. CDR1 is MNHNS and CDR2 is SASEGT in the germline V gene. This CDR3 has 15 residues. The sample was CD4+ or CD8+ T cells sorted from blood, taken in a trial of the OX40 agonist ivuxolimab. This TCR was recovered from an adult with an advanced solid tumor such as melanoma, head and neck, liver or kidney cancer. The chain carries TRBV6-1 and TRBJ2-5, with D uncertain. This CDR3 reads CASSDYFGSQETQYF. CDR3 sequence (DNA): TGTGCCAGCAGTGACTACTTCGGAAGCCAAGAGACCCAGTACTTC.